The 2 T cell receptor beta chains in this list originate from one sample, sequenced in a study of T cells of healthy individuals. TCRdb recomputed calls from the 5' RACE reads with MiXCR, one row per CDR3 protein. The top ten clones hold roughly 6.1% of a sample with about 96,000 distinct CDR3 sequences, approximately 15% of them seen once. The receptors shown here come from a human donor in good health.

A few counts support this clonotype. This chain connects TRBV11-2 to TRBJ1-1; possible D gene TRBD1, 5 bases. The CDR3 sequence is 14 residues long. In germline, CDR1 is SGHAT, CDR2 FQNNGV. Trimming stripped 1 base from V and 6 bases from J, with 12 bases between. The CDR3: CASSLGGGGSEAFF. The CDR3 nucleotides read TGTGCCAGCAGCTTAGGCGGGGGGGGGTCTGAAGCTTTCTTT.

This clonotype was seen a handful of times. V is TRBV7-2 and J is TRBJ1-2; 7 bases are shared with TRBD1. The germline CDR1 and CDR2 sequences are SGHTA and FQGNSA. The length of the CDR3 is 13 residues. With 5 bases clipped from V and 7 bases from J, the junction kept 7 bases outside the gene matches. CDR3 coding DNA: TGTGCCAGCAGCCCAACAGGGGCAGGTGGCTACACCTTC. It encodes CASSPTGAGGYTF.